This entry features one T cell receptor beta chain sequence. The data originate from a study of cytomegalovirus exposure and HLA in healthy donors. The PCR employed 60 Vbeta primers together with 13 Jbeta primers. Measured with immunoSEQ multiplex PCR; TCRdb has only the in-frame clones, and not every one. The sample consists of about 93,000 clones, 55% to 70% of them appearing once. Sequenced: PBMCs. This receptor was identified in a boy aged 10-17 years in good health and CMV-seropositive.

CDR3 sequence: CAGQTEQNSPLHF. CDR3 DNA sequence: TGTGCCGGTCAGACAGAGCAGAATTCACCCCTCCACTTT. V and J are TRBV2 and TRBJ1-6, with a tentative D call TRBD1 (5 bases). Between the trimmed V and J ends, which lost 11 bases and 7 bases, there was a span of 15 bases. The CDR3 is made up of 13 amino acids. The V gene's germline CDR1 is SNHLY and CDR2 FYNNEI.